A single sample is the source of the 14 T cell receptor beta chains below, sequenced in a study of identical twins. TCRdb re-derived calls from the 5' RACE reads in MiXCR, one entry per CDR3 protein. Here the sample spans roughly 150,000 distinct CDR3 sequences, roughly 3.5% being singletons. The sample consisted of memory T cells sorted from blood. These receptors came from a man aged 18 to 35 in good health.

This clonotype was recorded at least ten times. The J gene is TRBJ2-1, the V gene TRBV12-3 or TRBV12-4, with D possibly TRBD2 on 6 matching bases. Trimming took 3 bases from V and 0 from J, leaving 15 bases between them. This CDR3 is built from 17 residues. The CDR3: CASSFFRPGSSYNEQFF. CDR3 sequence (DNA): TGTGCCAGCAGTTTCTTTCGTCCCGGGAGCTCCTACAATGAGCAGTTCTTC.

This clonotype was picked up many times. CDR3 coding DNA: TGTGCCAGCAGTCCCTGGACTAGCGGGTCCTACGAGCAGTACTTC. It encodes CASSPWTSGSYEQYF. The chain recombines TRBV27 with TRBJ2-7; 11 nucleotides agree with TRBD2. The CDR3 totals 15 residues. CDR1 and CDR2 (germline): MNHEY, SMNVEV (reference sequence). Trimming cost V 5 bases and J 1 base; bases outside gene matches: 4.

This clonotype was seen ten or more times. This rearrangement joins TRBV4-3 to TRBJ1-2; 7 bases match TRBD1. The germline V gene encodes CDR1 LGHNA and CDR2 YSLEER. V dropped 1 base and J dropped 3; count of bases not matched to a gene: 5. This CDR3 has 15 amino acids. CDR3 DNA: TGCGCCAGCAGCCAAGGTATCCAGGGGGACTATGGCTACACCTTC. Translated: CASSQGIQGDYGYTF.

Many counts were recorded for this clonotype. J is TRBJ2-3 and V is TRBV5-6; the match to TRBD1 covers 9 bases. The CDR3 is 15 amino acids. Germline values: CDR1 SGHDT, CDR2 YYEEEE. Losses at the gene ends were 2 bases for V and 2 bases for J; bases not matched to a gene: 3. CDR3 protein: CASSFDRGVTDTQYF. CDR3 in DNA: TGTGCCAGCAGCTTCGACAGGGGGGTCACAGATACGCAGTATTTT.

This clonotype was detected many times. The chain combines TRBV5-1 with TRBJ2-7; 10 positions match TRBD2. The CDR3 is 14 amino acids. Germline values: CDR1 SGHRS, CDR2 YFSETQ. V trimming: 2 bases; J trimming: 6 bases; junction bases outside the gene matches: 5. The CDR3 sequence: CASSLAGGLSEQYF. The DNA of the CDR3 is TGCGCCAGCAGCTTAGCGGGAGGGCTGTCCGAGCAGTACTTC.

In this sample, this clonotype turned up many times. The V gene is TRBV10-3, the J gene TRBJ2-5, with 13 bases fitting TRBD2. Losses at the gene ends were 10 bases for V and 4 bases for J; bases not matched to a gene: 3. The CDR3 runs to 13 residues. Germline assignment: CDR1 ENHRY and CDR2 SYGVKD. CDR3 sequence (DNA): TGTGCCACCGGACTAGCGGGAGCAGAGACCCAGTACTTC. Translated, it gives CATGLAGAETQYF.

This clonotype has a count of ten or more. This chain uses TRBV6-6 with TRBJ2-7, with D perhaps TRBD2 (6 bases). The CDR3 consists of 12 residues. The V end lost 5 bases, the J end lost 4 bases, and 9 bases lay between the germline ends. Germline loops: CDR1 MNHNY, CDR2 SVGAGI (reference sequence). The CDR3 here is CASSTGGYEQYV. The CDR3 DNA sequence: TGTGCCAGCAGTACCGGGGGTTACGAGCAGTACGTC.

The rearrangement uses TRBV20-1 and TRBJ2-6; TRBD1 is a possible D gene (6 bases). With 0 bases removed from V and 2 bases from J, the gap between germline ends came to 20 bases. Germline CDR1 DFQATT, CDR2 SNEGSKA (reference sequence). The CDR3 runs 19 residues. The DNA for the CDR3 is TGCAGTGCTAGAGACTGGGGCCGAAGAGGGGGAACTGGGGCCAACGTCCTGACTTTC. This codes for CSARDWGRRGGTGANVLTF.

This sequence joins TRBV6-6 and TRBJ2-1; 7 bases agree with TRBD1. The V segment lost 6 bases and the J segment 5 bases; nucleotides outside the gene matches: 4. The CDR3 is made up of 13 amino acids. Germline lookup yields CDR1 MNHNY and CDR2 SVGAGI (reference sequence). This chain's CDR3 is CASRGTENNEQFF. CDR3 bases: TGTGCCAGCAGGGGGACAGAAAACAATGAGCAGTTCTTC.

This clonotype was observed at least ten times. This chain links TRBV12-3 or TRBV12-4 with TRBJ1-1; no definite D call. Trimming removed 2 bases from V and 7 bases from J, with 14 bases in between. The CDR3 contains 14 residues. CDR3 coding DNA: TGTGCCAGCAGTTTATCAGAGGGATCTGTTGAAGCTTTCTTT. Protein product: CASSLSEGSVEAFF.

This clonotype was seen many times. The rearrangement links TRBV7-2 to TRBJ2-5, with D maybe TRBD1 (6 bases). Germline V gives CDR1 SGHTA, CDR2 FQGNSA. The CDR3 is 16 residues long. V lost 6 bases and J lost 3, with 20 bases in between. As DNA, the CDR3 is TGTGCCAGCAGACTACAGGGAAATGACGGGGAAGAGACCCAGTACTTC. It is translated as CASRLQGNDGEETQYF.

This clonotype was detected many times. V usage is TRBV20-1 and J usage is TRBJ1-2, with unresolved D. This CDR3 has 13 amino acids. Germline V gives CDR1 DFQATT, CDR2 SNEGSKA (reference sequence). Between the trimmed V and J ends, which lost 2 bases and 2 bases, there was a span of 9 bases. The CDR3 loop reads CSARNSPNYGYTF. The CDR3 bases are TGCAGTGCTAGAAACAGTCCCAACTATGGCTACACCTTC.

This clonotype was picked up many times. The chain couples TRBV6-1 to TRBJ2-3; perhaps TRBD2 as D (5 bases). CDR1 is MNHNS, CDR2 SASEGT, per germline. Trimming took off 1 base at V and 0 bases at J, with 8 bases between the two ends. This CDR3 is built from 15 residues. The CDR3 DNA sequence: TGTGCCAGCAGTGAAGAGCGGAGAAGCACAGATACGCAGTATTTT. This gives the protein CASSEERRSTDTQYF.

This clonotype has ten or more counts. V gene TRBV20-1 combines with J gene TRBJ2-1, with D perhaps TRBD2 (5 bases). CDR1 and CDR2 (germline): DFQATT, SNEGSKA (reference sequence). The CDR3 sequence is 13 residues long. The V gene lost 1 base and the J gene lost 4 bases, with 8 bases spanning the gap. CDR3: CSARAGNYNEQFF. DNA of the CDR3: TGCAGTGCTAGAGCCGGGAATTACAATGAGCAGTTCTTC.